This T cell receptor beta chain was sequenced during a study of blood T cell repertoires in COVID-19. Germline CDR1 is KGHSH and CDR2 is LQKENI. V dropped 2 bases and J dropped 0 bases, with 13 bases sitting between them. The CDR3 covers 17 residues. Method: immunoSEQ multiplex PCR; TCRdb's copy keeps in-frame clones and lacks some. This table holds around 250,000 clones, roughly 85% found once. What was sequenced was PBMCs or T cells enriched from blood (not recorded which). This clonotype was sampled from a woman between 50 and 59 years old who had been exposed to COVID-19. The chain couples TRBV18 to TRBJ2-2, with D hard to call. The CDR3 DNA follows: TGTGCCAGCTCACCAGTAATTACAGCTACGAACACCGGGGAGCTGTTTTTT. This sequence encodes CASSPVITATNTGELFF.